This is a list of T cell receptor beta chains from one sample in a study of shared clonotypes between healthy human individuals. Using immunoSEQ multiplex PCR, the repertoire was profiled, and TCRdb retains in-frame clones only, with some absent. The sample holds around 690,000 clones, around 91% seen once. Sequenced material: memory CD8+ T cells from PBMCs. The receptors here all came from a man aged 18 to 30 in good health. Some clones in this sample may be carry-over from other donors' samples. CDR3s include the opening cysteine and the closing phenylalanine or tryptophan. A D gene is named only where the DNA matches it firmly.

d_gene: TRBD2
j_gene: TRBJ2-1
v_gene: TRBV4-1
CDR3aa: CASSQSPGLAAPLAYNEQFF

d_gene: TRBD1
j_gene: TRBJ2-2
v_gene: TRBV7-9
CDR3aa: CASSDLRQGGETGELFF

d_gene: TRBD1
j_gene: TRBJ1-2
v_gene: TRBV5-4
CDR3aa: CASSPGTGLHGYTF

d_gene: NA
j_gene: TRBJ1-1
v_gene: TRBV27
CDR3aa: CASSLSREGGTEAFF

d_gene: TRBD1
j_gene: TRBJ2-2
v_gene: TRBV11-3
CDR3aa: CASSLETGGLDTGELFF

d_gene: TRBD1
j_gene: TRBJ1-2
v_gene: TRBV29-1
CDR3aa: CSVDGSAGGPTYGYTF

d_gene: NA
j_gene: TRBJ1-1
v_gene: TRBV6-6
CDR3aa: CASSYLTRGDTEAFF

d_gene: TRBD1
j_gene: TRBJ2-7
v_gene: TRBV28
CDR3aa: CASRRQGPSYEQYF

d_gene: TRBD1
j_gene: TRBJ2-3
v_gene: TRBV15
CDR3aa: CATSRDLRTGADTQYF

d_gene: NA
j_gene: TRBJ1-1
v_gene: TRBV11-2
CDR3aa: CASSQGRNTEAFF

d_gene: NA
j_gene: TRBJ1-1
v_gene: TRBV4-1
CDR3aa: CASSPQINGAEAFF

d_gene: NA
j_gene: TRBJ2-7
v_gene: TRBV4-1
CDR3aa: CASSQVDGYEQYF

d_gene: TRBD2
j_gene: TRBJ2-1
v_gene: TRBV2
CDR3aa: CASSAIAGVDNEQFF

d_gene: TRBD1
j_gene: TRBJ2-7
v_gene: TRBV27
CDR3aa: CASSWGQLPRVELYF

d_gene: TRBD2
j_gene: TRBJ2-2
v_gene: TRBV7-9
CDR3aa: CASSLGLAGGPAGELFF

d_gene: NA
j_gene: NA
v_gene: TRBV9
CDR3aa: CASSVGNSLSYEQYF

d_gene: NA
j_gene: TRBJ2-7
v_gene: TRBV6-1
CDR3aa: CASSEARKGSISYEQYF

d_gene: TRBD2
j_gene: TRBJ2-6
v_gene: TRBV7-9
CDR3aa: CASSSGLASSGANVLTF

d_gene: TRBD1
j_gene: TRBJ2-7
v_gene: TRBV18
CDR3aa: CASSPPPGTGLGEQYF

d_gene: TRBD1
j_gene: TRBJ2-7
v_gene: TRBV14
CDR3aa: CASSQEHWDSTYEQYF

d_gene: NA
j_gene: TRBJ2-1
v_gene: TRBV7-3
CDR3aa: CASSLNNEQFF

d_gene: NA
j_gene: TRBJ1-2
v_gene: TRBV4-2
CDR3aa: CASSHRGGGRGYTF

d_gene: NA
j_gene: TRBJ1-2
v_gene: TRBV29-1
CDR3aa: CSVEDGGVGGRYYGYTF

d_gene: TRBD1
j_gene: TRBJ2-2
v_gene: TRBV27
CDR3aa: CASSPSTGEYTGELFF

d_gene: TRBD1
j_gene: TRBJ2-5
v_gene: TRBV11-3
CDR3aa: CASSSRQSTGGVETQYF

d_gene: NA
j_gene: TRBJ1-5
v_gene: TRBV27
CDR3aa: CASSLGVYQPQHF

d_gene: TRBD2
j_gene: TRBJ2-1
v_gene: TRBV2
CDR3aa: CARETGLGDRGEQFF

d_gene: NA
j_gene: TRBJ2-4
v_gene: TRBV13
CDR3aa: CASSARDGSNRGNIQYF

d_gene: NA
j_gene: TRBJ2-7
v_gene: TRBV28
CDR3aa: CASSPRDYEQYF

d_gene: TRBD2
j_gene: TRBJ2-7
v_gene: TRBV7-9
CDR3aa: CASSRGVYEQYF

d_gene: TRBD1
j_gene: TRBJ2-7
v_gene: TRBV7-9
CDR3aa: CASTSQDRPYEQYF

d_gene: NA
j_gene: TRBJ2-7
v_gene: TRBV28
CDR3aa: CATEGVGLPYEQYF

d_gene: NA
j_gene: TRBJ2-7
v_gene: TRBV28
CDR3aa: CASSLVTGRSYEQYF

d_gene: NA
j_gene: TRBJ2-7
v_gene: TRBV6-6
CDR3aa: CASSHALTTDSYEQYF

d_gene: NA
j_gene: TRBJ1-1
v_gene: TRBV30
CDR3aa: CAWRTAGSNTEAFF

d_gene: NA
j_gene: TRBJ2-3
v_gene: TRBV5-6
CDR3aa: CASSLEGFSTDTQYF

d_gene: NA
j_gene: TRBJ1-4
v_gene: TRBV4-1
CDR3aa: CASTRAGQGATNEKLFF

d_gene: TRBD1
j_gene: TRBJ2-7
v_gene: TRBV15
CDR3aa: CATSRGDSSYEQYF

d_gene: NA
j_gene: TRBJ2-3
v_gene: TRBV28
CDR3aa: CASRDTGYTDTQYF